This TCR beta chain derives from a study of early T cells in non-severe SARS-CoV-2 infection. About the study: The sequenced material was bulk RNA from unsorted whole blood, and its chains were unpaired. Study-wide results and caveats: Anti-spike CD8 specificities were favored by VDJdb matching, whose results missed private and CD4 specificities.

This clonotype was recorded many times. As yet, its antigen is unknown. Unique molecular identifiers tagged individual cDNA molecules. Via MiXCR, TCRdb re-called the 5' RACE reads, giving one row per CDR3 protein. Here the sample spans some 64,000 distinct CDR3 sequences, 11% being singletons. Germline CDR1 is SGHTS and CDR2 is YDEGEE. CDR3 size: 19 residues. The V end lost 4 bases, the J end lost 0 bases, and 25 bases lay between the germline ends. The sample was whole blood. This TCR was recovered from an adult who was a healthcare worker with PCR-confirmed SARS-CoV-2 infection or an uninfected control (not recorded which). This chain links TRBV5-8 with TRBJ1-2; tentatively, D is TRBD1 (6 bases). The CDR3 loop is CASSVGLVGGQYPNYGYTF. In DNA form, the CDR3 reads TGTGCCAGCAGCGTTGGATTAGTCGGAGGACAGTATCCTAACTATGGCTACACCTTC.